This record covers a single T cell receptor beta chain. This sample is drawn from a study of shared clonotypes between healthy human individuals. About the research overall: Serving as donors were two women and a few men, whose ages spanned 18 to 49.

CD45RO-negative CD8 cells positively selected for CCR7 made up the naive population, which excluded terminally differentiated effector memory CD45RA+ cells. Libraries were prepared by immunoSEQ multiplex PCR; TCRdb keeps only in-frame clonotypes and omits some of them. This table holds roughly 770,000 clones, about 96% found once. Input material: naive CD8+ T cells sorted from blood. The clonotype originates from a man aged 25-40 years in good health.

CDR3 residues: CSVGLATRNEQFF. The DNA of the CDR3 is TGCAGCGTCGGACTAGCGACCCGCAATGAGCAGTTCTTC. This chain links TRBV29-1 with TRBJ2-1; 9 positions match TRBD2. Germline CDR1 is SQVTM and CDR2 is ANQGSEA. This CDR3 has 13 amino acids. V gave up 6 bases and J gave up 6 bases; unmatched junction bases: 6.